The 30 T cell receptor beta chains given below trace back to one sample, sequenced in a study of regulatory T cells in long-lasting Graves disease (dated by TCRdb to the early 2020s). Library preparation was by multiplex PCR. Instrument on record: Illumina HiSeq 4000. CDR3 regions were amplified by Arm-PCR with iRepertoire HTBI primers to construct TCR beta libraries. TCRdb reanalyzed the raw reads on its own, using fastp at Q25 for trimming and MiXCR for clone calling, and kept in-frame beta chains. Each entry merges the rows of one CDR3 protein and shows their most common DNA and genes. This sample holds a few hundred thousand distinct CDR3 sequences; approximately 23% were observed only once. The leading ten clones occupy around a quarter of the sample. The sample's time point, from its label and the paper: persistent/refractory GD, antithyroid drugs over 5 years with positive TRAb. For both TCR sequencing and RNA sequencing, RNA was extracted from PBMCs in TRIzol.

The specimen comprised peripheral blood mononuclear cells (PBMCs), sampled when the disease was refractory, from a patient treated with antithyroid drugs. These receptors were taken from a middle-aged woman with Graves disease. Donor details come from another sample of the same person, matched by shared clones.

The rearrangement joins TRBV2 to TRBJ2-1, with a possible D match to TRBD2 (6 bases). This CDR3 comprises 17 residues. V lost 7 bases to trimming and J lost 2 bases, with 21 bases between them. Per the germline V gene, CDR1 is SNHLY and CDR2 is FYNNEI. The CDR3 region is CASKKEGFASPYNEQFF. CDR3 nucleotide sequence: TGTGCCAGCAAGAAGGAGGGGTTTGCGTCTCCCTACAATGAGCAGTTCTTC.

The gene calls are TRBV7-9 and TRBJ2-1; 9 nucleotides line up with TRBD2. In germline, CDR1 is SEHNR, CDR2 FQNEAQ (reference sequence). The ends lost 2 bases at V and 5 bases at J; junction bases unmatched: 16. CDR3 length: 19 residues. Here the CDR3 reads CASSLSKGSRLADDNEQFF. The CDR3 DNA follows: TGTGCCAGCAGCTTATCCAAAGGGTCTCGACTAGCGGACGACAATGAGCAGTTCTTC.

CDR3 DNA sequence: TGTGCCAGCTCACCAGCTAAGTCCTACGAGCAGTACTTC. This encodes CASSPAKSYEQYF. The J gene is TRBJ2-7, the V gene TRBV18; D remains ambiguous. Trimming pared 2 bases from V and 1 base from J, leaving 6 bases between. CDR3 length: 13 amino acids. Germline V gene sequence: CDR1 KGHSH, CDR2 LQKENI.

As to this clonotype: At one of its ends the junction is not consistent with the germline gene, which may arise from a read error. The rearrangement links TRBV28 to TRBJ1-1; 8 bases align to TRBD1. The CDR3 contains 14 residues. From germline, CDR1 is MDHEN and CDR2 SYDVKM. The CDR3 loop reads CASRARTGYSEASF. The CDR3 region has the DNA TGTGCTAGCAGGGCCCGGACAGGGTACTCTGAAGCTTCCTTT.

This clonotype was observed many times. This chain links TRBV7-3 with TRBJ2-2; 8 bases match TRBD2. Germline values: CDR1 SGHTA, CDR2 FQGTGA. The CDR3 has 16 residues. The J segment lost 3 bases and the V segment lost 5 bases, leaving 8 bases of the junction unmatched. The CDR3 coding sequence is TGTGCCAGCAGCCCCCTGGCCGGGAGGGACACCGGGGAGCTGTTTTTT. It yields the protein CASSPLAGRDTGELFF.

This clonotype has ten or more counts. The chain links TRBV6-5 to TRBJ2-7; 9 positions match TRBD1. The V segment lost 4 bases and the J segment 7 bases; nucleotides outside the gene matches: 11. This CDR3 comprises 15 residues. CDR1 and CDR2 (germline): MNHEY, SVGAGI. CDR3 coding DNA: TGTGCCAGCAGTTCGCGCGGACAGGGGTCAGGGGAGCAGTACTTC. Its translation: CASSSRGQGSGEQYF.

Only a few counts were recorded for this clonotype. The chain carries TRBV4-1 and TRBJ2-7; D gene uncertain. This CDR3 is 15 amino acids long. Germline V gene lookup returns CDR1 MGHRA and CDR2 YSYEKL. The ends were cut back, 1 base at V and 0 bases at J, with 10 bases in the middle. In DNA form, the CDR3 reads TGCGCCAGCAGCCAAGTCAGGCAGGCCTCCTACGAGCAGTACTTC. Translated, it gives CASSQVRQASYEQYF.

This clonotype has just a few counts. The V and J genes are TRBV5-1 and TRBJ2-2; 10 bases fit TRBD2. The germline CDR1 and CDR2 sequences are SGHRS and YFSETQ. The CDR3 consists of 16 residues. The ends lost 3 bases at V and 4 bases at J; junction bases unmatched: 6. The CDR3 region has the DNA TGCGCCAGCAGCTCTAGCGGGAGCGGTATCACCGGGGAGCTGTTTTTT. The encoded protein is CASSSSGSGITGELFF.

Of note for this clonotype: Since a much larger clone is just one base distant, this may be a read error. The chain has TRBV28 and TRBJ1-2; 9 bases match TRBD1. The CDR3 sequence is 13 residues long. With 4 bases clipped from V and 6 bases from J, the junction kept 3 bases outside the gene matches. Germline CDR1 and CDR2: MDHEN and SYDVKM. DNA for the CDR3: TGTGCCAGCAGTTCCCGGACAGGGGATGGCTACACCTTC. This encodes CASSSRTGDGYTF.

There are a few counts of this clonotype. The genes are TRBV19 and TRBJ2-2; 8 nucleotides align to TRBD1. The CDR3 spans 15 residues. Germline values: CDR1 LNHDA, CDR2 SQIVND (reference sequence). V lost 5 bases to trimming and J lost 6 bases; unmatched junction nucleotides: 8. In nucleotides, the CDR3 is TGTGCCAGTAGTGGAGGGACAGGACTTGCCGGGGAGCTGTTTTTT. This encodes CASSGGTGLAGELFF.

The V call is TRBV2, the J call TRBJ2-5, with TRBD2 matching over 10 bases. The V and J ends lost 6 bases and 2 bases, in that order; junction bases with no gene match: 9. This CDR3 spans 16 amino acids. Per germline, CDR1 SNHLY and CDR2 FYNNEI. The CDR3 reads CASSQPLAGEQETQYF. CDR3 sequence (DNA): TGTGCCAGCAGCCAACCTCTAGCGGGAGAGCAAGAGACCCAGTACTTC.

In this sample, this clonotype turned up many times. This chain links TRBV28 with TRBJ2-7, with TRBD1 matching 8 bases. With V trimmed by 2 bases and J by 0 bases, 3 bases remained unmatched. The germline V gene encodes CDR1 MDHEN and CDR2 SYDVKM. The CDR3 spans 15 residues. The CDR3 here is CASSLMGTGSYEQYF. In DNA, the CDR3 is TGTGCCAGCAGTTTAATGGGGACAGGCTCCTACGAGCAGTACTTC.

This clonotype showed up many times. The chain employs TRBV7-3 and TRBJ2-5; 9 positions agree with TRBD1. Looked up from germline, CDR1 is SGHTA and CDR2 is FQGTGA. Unmatched junction bases numbered 7, after V lost 5 bases and J lost 0 bases. The CDR3 has 16 amino acids. The CDR3 DNA is TGTGCCAGCAGCCCCCATGGGACAGGGAACCAAGAGACCCAGTACTTC. Translated, it gives CASSPHGTGNQETQYF.

This clonotype was detected once. The chain joins TRBV11-3 to TRBJ2-3; D is perhaps TRBD1 or TRBD2 (5 bases each). V gave up 4 bases and J gave up 8 bases, with 19 bases separating them. Germline values: CDR1 SGHNT, CDR2 YENEEA. The CDR3 extends over 15 amino acids. The CDR3 nucleotides are TGTGCCAGCAGCTACCCTGGGGGAGCTTTCAGTACGCAGTATTTT. Translating it yields CASSYPGGAFSTQYF.

This chain uses TRBV28 with TRBJ2-7, with TRBD2 as a possible D gene (5 bases). The CDR3 totals 11 residues. Trimming stripped 8 bases from V and 4 bases from J, with 9 bases between. Germline V lookup: CDR1 MDHEN, CDR2 SYDVKM. The CDR3 region has the DNA TGTGCCAGCGGACTGCAGTACGAGCAGTACTTC. The encoded protein is CASGLQYEQYF.

This clonotype came up a few times. This chain uses TRBV7-9 with TRBJ2-1, with TRBD2 identical over 7 bases. CDR3 size: 22 residues. Germline loops: CDR1 SEHNR, CDR2 FQNEAQ (reference sequence). Trimming removed 2 bases from V and 2 bases from J; junction bases left unmatched: 24. The CDR3 bases are TGTGCCAGCAGCTTATCCAGACCCACTCTAGCGGTACTACCTAAAACCTACAATGAGCAGTTCTTC. Translating it yields CASSLSRPTLAVLPKTYNEQFF.

The chain is built from TRBV28 and TRBJ2-7; D might be TRBD1 (6 bases). V lost 3 bases and J lost 3, with 9 bases in between. Germline V gene sequence: CDR1 MDHEN, CDR2 SYDVKM. The CDR3 runs to 13 residues. The CDR3 DNA follows: TGTGCCAGCAGTTTCAAGGGGGTCTACGAGCAGTACTTC. Translation: CASSFKGVYEQYF.

Comments on this clonotype: A read error is possible here, since a much larger clone lies one base away. This sequence joins TRBV7-2 and TRBJ2-5; 8 bases map to TRBD2. The CDR3 consists of 13 residues. Looked up from germline, CDR1 is SGHTA and CDR2 is FQGNSA. Unmatched junction bases numbered 8, after V lost 3 bases and J lost 11 bases. CDR3 DNA: TGTGCCAGCAGCTTCTACAAGACGGGAGGGCAGTACTTC. Protein product: CASSFYKTGGQYF.

This clonotype was seen at least ten times. This chain uses TRBV20-1 with TRBJ2-5; D is possibly TRBD1 or TRBD2 (6 bases each). Per the germline V gene, CDR1 is DFQATT and CDR2 is SNEGSKA (reference sequence). The CDR3 is made up of 17 amino acids. Trimming cost V 0 bases and J 0 bases, with 17 bases left between them. CDR3 in DNA: TGCAGTGCTAGAGATTCCGGGGGCACTTCGTACCAAGAGACCCAGTACTTC. Translated, it gives CSARDSGGTSYQETQYF.

This clonotype was seen a few times. A read error may account for a junction end that differs from germline. V usage is TRBV28 and J usage is TRBJ2-5, with D possibly being TRBD1 (5 bases). There are 16 residues in the CDR3. CDR1 is MDHEN, CDR2 SYDVKM, per germline. CDR3 nucleotides: TGTGCCTCCCAGGCTCAAGACAGAAAGTACCAAGAGACCCGGTACTTC. Translation gives CASQAQDRKYQETRYF.

The chain's CDR3 is CASSHGAGNYEQYF. CDR3 DNA sequence: TGTGCCAGCAGCCATGGCGCAGGGAACTACGAGCAGTACTTC. The chain couples TRBV3-1 to TRBJ2-7; weak D call: TRBD1 (5 bases). This CDR3 is built from 14 residues. The germline gives CDR1 LGHDT, CDR2 YNNKEL (reference sequence). The V end lost 3 bases, the J end lost 3 bases, and 12 bases lay between the germline ends.

The chain carries TRBV18 and TRBJ2-7, with unresolved D. Germline-derived CDR1 and CDR2 are KGHSH and LQKENI. Trimming removed 6 bases at V and 6 bases at J, with 9 bases between. This CDR3 has 11 residues. DNA for the CDR3: TGTGCCAGCTCGCCGAATAGCGAGCAGTACTTC. Amino acids: CASSPNSEQYF.

This clonotype was found many times. CDR3 in amino acids: CASSRRLGLADEQYF. The CDR3 nucleotides read TGTGCCAGCAGCAGACGGCTAGGACTAGCAGACGAGCAGTACTTC. This chain uses TRBV11-2 with TRBJ2-7; 8 bases align to TRBD2. Trimming at V came to 5 bases and at J to 5 bases, leaving 11 bases not matched to a gene. The CDR3 totals 15 residues. Germline V CDR1 and CDR2: SGHAT, FQNNGV.

The chain has TRBV28 and TRBJ1-4, with D possibly TRBD1 on 5 matching bases. CDR1 is MDHEN, CDR2 SYDVKM, per germline. The CDR3 is 13 amino acids. Between the trimmed V and J ends, which lost 6 bases and 11 bases, there was a span of 16 bases. Written as DNA, the CDR3 is TGTGCCAGCAGGCAGCCTGGGACGGGGAAACTGTTTTTT. It yields the protein CASRQPGTGKLFF.

This clonotype was counted between two and nine times. The chain joins TRBV3-1 to TRBJ2-2; perhaps TRBD2 as D (5 bases). V was trimmed by 3 bases and J by 5 bases, leaving 10 bases between them. The CDR3 length is 14 residues. Germline-derived CDR1 and CDR2 are LGHDT and YNNKEL (reference sequence). The CDR3 spells CASSHWRRTGELFF. In DNA form, the CDR3 reads TGTGCCAGCAGCCATTGGAGGCGGACCGGGGAGCTGTTTTTT.

This clonotype was picked up many times. The gene calls are TRBV7-9 and TRBJ1-2; D is perhaps TRBD1 (6 bases). With 1 base removed from V and 2 bases from J, the gap between germline ends came to 14 bases. This CDR3 is built from 16 residues. Germline V gene sequence: CDR1 SEHNR, CDR2 FQNEAQ (reference sequence). DNA for the CDR3: TGTGCCAGCAGCTTAGGCACAGGGTCGGGGAACTATGGCTACACCTTC. Amino acids: CASSLGTGSGNYGYTF.

This chain joins TRBV14 and TRBJ2-7; D is perhaps TRBD1 or TRBD2 (5 bases each). Germline V gene data show CDR1 as SGHDN and CDR2 as FVKESK. This CDR3 has 16 residues. The germline V and J ends were trimmed by 2 bases and 9 bases, with 23 bases remaining between them. The CDR3 DNA sequence: TGTGCCAGCAGCCAAAGAACCGGGACGGAGAGGATCGGGCAGTACTTC. Protein sequence: CASSQRTGTERIGQYF.

A few counts support this clonotype. The V and J genes are TRBV19 and TRBJ1-4; 10 bases match TRBD1. The CDR3 spans 17 residues. Trimming at V came to 4 bases and at J to 3 bases, leaving 8 bases not matched to a gene. From germline, CDR1 is LNHDA and CDR2 SQIVND (reference sequence). CDR3 protein: CASSTPGQGPANEKLFF. In nucleotides, the CDR3 is TGTGCCAGTAGTACTCCGGGACAGGGGCCCGCTAATGAAAAACTGTTTTTT.

This clonotype was observed a few times. This chain links TRBV5-1 with TRBJ1-1; possible D gene TRBD1, 5 bases. The CDR3 is made up of 16 amino acids. Trimming cost V 4 bases and J 3 bases, with 19 bases left between them. CDR1 and CDR2 (germline): SGHRS, YFSETQ. CDR3 nucleotides: TGCGCCAGCAGCAACCGCCGGGGCCGATTTCACACTGAAGCTTTCTTT. Translated, it gives CASSNRRGRFHTEAFF. The complete variable domain, with remaining parts taken from reference TRBV5-1 and TRBJ1-1, reads KAGVTQTPRYLIKTRGQQVTLSCSPISGHRSVSWYQQTPGQGLQFLFEYFSETQRNKGNFPGRFSGRQFSNSRSEMNVSTLELGDSALYLCASSNRRGRFHTEAFFGQGTRLTVV.

This clonotype has only a few counts. V gene TRBV10-3 combines with J gene TRBJ2-2; TRBD2 agrees at 12 bases. Germline CDR1 reads ENHRY; CDR2 reads SYGVKD. Trimming removed 0 bases from V and 3 bases from J; junction bases left unmatched: 11. The CDR3 has 20 amino acids. CDR3: CAISESSWTSGKVDTGELFF. CDR3 sequence (DNA): TGTGCCATCAGTGAGTCCTCTTGGACTAGCGGGAAGGTGGACACCGGGGAGCTGTTTTTT.